This TCR beta chain appears in the sequencing data of a study of beta chain features in type 1 diabetes (dated by TCRdb to the late 2010s). Broadly, across the study: No differences in mean age, gender distribution, total cell number or subset yield were found between patients and healthy donors. Regulatory and stem cell-like memory subsets were obtained from only 8 patients and roughly 8 healthy donors, while naive and central memory subsets were obtained from all 30 or so donors. A total of around 110,000,000 sorted cells were examined across all samples, and a strong correlation was observed between cell number per subset and RNA yield. In the study, TCRB repertoires of sorted circulating CD4+ T cell subsets from recently diagnosed type 1 diabetes patients were compared with those of matched healthy donors.

The entire isolated RNA was reverse transcribed using the High Capacity cDNA Reverse Transcription Kit, and thus expressed TCRB transcripts were sequenced. Naive, central memory and regulatory T cell samples underwent deep immunoSEQ sequencing, averaging about 3.57 million total reads per sample. Sorted cells were lysed in RLT buffer and RNA was extracted with DNase-treated RNeasy Micro or Mini kits, depending on cell number. To prevent cross-contamination, every cell subset was processed on its own, while patient and healthy donor samples were processed together. The immunoSEQ multiplex PCR was used to amplify TCRB sequences from cDNA, generating 87-bp fragments that spanned the CDR3 region. The amplicons were sequenced using the Illumina HiSeq platform. Regarding the original processing steps: Synthetic template baselines were used to correct PCR bias computationally, reads within Hamming distance 2 were collapsed, and singletons that could not be merged were discarded. Reads were aligned against IMGT so that V, D and J genes, CDR3 length and insertions or deletions at six rearrangement sites could be assigned. Clonotype counts were normalized to sorted cell number within each subset before computing true diversity and Gini coefficients with the tcR R package. The overlap coefficient, calculated on TCRB nucleotide sequences, was used to measure repertoire sharing. As a proxy for the pre-selection repertoire, out-of-frame TCRB sequences from naive cells were analyzed. TCRdb provides this immuneACCESS table in a form limited to in-frame rearrangements. Some clones are lacking; in checked studies, under half of them reflect an unresolved V gene, and why the rest are absent is not known. V and J calls and clone size come straight from that table; D and trimming were deduced from the DNA. Present in this sample are under 300,000 clones, roughly 13% of which were seen just once. Approximately 0.018% of the sample goes to the ten largest clones.

Each donor gave one peripheral blood draw, averaging approximately 120 mL, which was collected into heparinised tubes. Naive, central memory, regulatory and stem cell-like memory CD4+ T cells were sorted on a BD FACSAria II using a panel including CD45RO, CCR7, CD25, CD127, CD95 and CD27. Purity was above 95% for every sorted population. PBMCs were isolated right away by Lymphoprep density gradient centrifugation and were stained directly, without culture. So that batch effects would be minimized, each experiment stained and sorted samples in pairs, pairing one healthy donor with one patient. At the junction V is shortened by 1 base and J by 3 bases; bases outside the gene matches: 4. There are 14 amino acids in the CDR3, from cysteine to phenylalanine inclusive. The entry retains the CDR3 DNA only, 42 bases that are in frame from base 1. The CDR1 and CDR2 encoded by the germline V gene (reference sequence) are GTSNPN and SVGIG.

Study-level results and caveats: Because the HLA sub-analyses included only small numbers of individuals, any influence of HLA type on TCRB rearrangement was left unresolved. PCR might favor shorter templates, but patient and control samples were amplified and corrected together, so any skew would affect both groups equally. A moderate but significant shortening of TCRB CDR3 length was observed in type 1 diabetes patients in all four CD4+ subsets. Naive, central memory and regulatory TCRB repertoires appeared more similar among patients than among healthy donors. Because cDNA was sequenced instead of genomic DNA, highly expressing activated cells could be over-represented, though the groups showed no difference in activation or CD3 levels. At VDJ recombination sites, patients with type 1 diabetes made fewer insertions and deleted more nucleotides, a pattern implying thymic rearrangement abnormalities.

There are a few counts of this clone. The clone's antigen remains unknown. Per-base quality was not reported, and no clone a single base away is much larger than it. The TCR was taken from a man aged 30-40 years with type 1 diabetes. Input material: naive CD4+ T cells from blood. The cell subset or site label on this specimen signifies: true naive CD4+ T cells. The sequence is built from TRBV30 and TRBJ2-3; 7 bases in the middle match TRBD1. The CDR3 region: CAWSEGGATDTQYF. DNA sequence: TGTGCCTGGAGTGAAGGGGGCGCAACAGATACGCAGTATTTT.